This T cell receptor beta chain comes out of a study of blood T cells in healthy people across ages. About this clonotype itself: The antigen is unknown.

Study-wide points: The donors' CMV status was not determined, possibly confounding changes in expanded clonotypes. When one million T cells were used, diversity estimates were thought to be underestimates.

PCR was performed a second time for about 7 to 11 cycles using a sample-barcoded 5' primer and a J-beta primer mix. MiXCR was run by TCRdb on the 5' RACE reads, yielding one entry per CDR3 protein. The table lists about 1.1 million distinct CDR3 sequences, roughly two fifths of them singletons, with approximately 14% in the top ten. Germline values: CDR1 LGHDT, CDR2 YNNKEL (reference sequence). CDR3 length: 15 residues. Trimming took 4 bases from V and 7 from J, leaving 18 bases between them. Peripheral blood samples of 9 to 10 milliliters were drawn from each donor. The authors isolated at least 6.5 million PBMCs per sample.

The receptor was derived from a man aged 18-30 years in good health. The sample was blood. The rearrangement links TRBV3-1 to TRBJ2-3; D is possibly TRBD2 (5 bases). CDR3 in DNA: TGTGCCAGCAGCCCTACTAGGACTTCTATTTATACGCAGTATTTT. The encoded protein is CASSPTRTSIYTQYF.